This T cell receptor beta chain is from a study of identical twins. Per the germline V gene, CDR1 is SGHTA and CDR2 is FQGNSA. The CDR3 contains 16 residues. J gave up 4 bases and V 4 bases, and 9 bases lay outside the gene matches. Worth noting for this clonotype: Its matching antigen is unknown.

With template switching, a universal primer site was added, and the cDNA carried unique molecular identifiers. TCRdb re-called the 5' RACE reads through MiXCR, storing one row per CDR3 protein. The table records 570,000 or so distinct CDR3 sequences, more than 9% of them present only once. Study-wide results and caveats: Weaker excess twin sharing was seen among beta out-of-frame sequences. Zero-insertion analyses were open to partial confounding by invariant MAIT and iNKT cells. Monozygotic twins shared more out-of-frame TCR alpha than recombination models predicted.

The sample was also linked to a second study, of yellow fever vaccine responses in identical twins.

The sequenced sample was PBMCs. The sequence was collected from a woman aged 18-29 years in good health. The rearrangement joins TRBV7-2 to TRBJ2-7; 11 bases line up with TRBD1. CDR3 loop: CASSYPPGTGGYEQYF. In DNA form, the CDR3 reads TGTGCCAGCAGCTACCCCCCCGGGACAGGGGGATACGAGCAGTACTTC.